These 5 T cell receptor beta chains were all obtained from the same sample, sequenced in a study of OX40 agonist ivuxolimab in advanced cancers. The assay was immunoSEQ multiplex PCR, and TCRdb's table has in-frame clones only and misses some. Among about 65,000 clones listed, around 86% were seen once. Sequenced here: CD4+ or CD8+ T cells sorted from blood, sampled in a trial of the OX40 agonist ivuxolimab. These receptors were collected from an adult with an advanced solid tumor such as melanoma, head and neck, liver or kidney cancer.

V usage is TRBV5-4 and J usage is TRBJ1-2; 10 positions agree with TRBD1. The CDR3 has 18 amino acids. Germline V CDR1 and CDR2: SGHNT, YYREEE (reference sequence). V shed 3 bases, J shed 4 bases, and the junction held 15 bases outside the gene matches. This CDR3 is CASSSAHGTGAPGYGYTF. In nucleotides, the CDR3 is TGTGCCAGCAGCTCAGCCCACGGGACAGGGGCCCCTGGCTATGGCTACACCTTC.

The chain joins TRBV18 to TRBJ2-5; D possibly uses TRBD1 or TRBD2 (5 bases each). The germline gives CDR1 KGHSH, CDR2 LQKENI. The CDR3 extends over 13 amino acids. Trimming shortened V by 6 bases and J by 5 bases, and 13 bases separated the two germline ends. The CDR3 DNA reads as TGTGCCAGCTCCGTCGGGACCGCGGAGACCCAGTACTTC. Translated: CASSVGTAETQYF.

The count of this clone is one. The CDR3 DNA is TGTGCCTGGAGTGTTCGTCCAGGCGCTGGCTACACCTTC. Translated: CAWSVRPGAGYTF. The V gene is TRBV30, the J gene TRBJ1-2; no firm D call. This CDR3 region has 13 residues. Germline loops: CDR1 GTSNPN, CDR2 SVGIG (reference sequence). The V end was cut by 0 bases, the J end by 7 bases, with 12 bases between.

V usage is TRBV19 and J usage is TRBJ2-3, with D tentatively TRBD2 (5 bases). Deletions cut 3 bases from V and 2 bases from J, with 15 bases between. The CDR3 consists of 16 residues. Per germline, CDR1 LNHDA and CDR2 SQIVND (reference sequence). Here the CDR3 reads CASSMGSSAATDTQYF. CDR3 nucleotides: TGTGCCAGTAGTATGGGGAGTAGCGCGGCCACAGATACGCAGTATTTT.

The rearrangement links TRBV11-3 to TRBJ1-2; TRBD1 agrees at 7 bases. The CDR3 totals 15 residues. Germline assignment: CDR1 SGHNT and CDR2 YENEEA. V was pared by 2 bases and J by 4 bases, with 7 bases of the junction left unmatched. CDR3: CASSLNPGGFYGYTF. Here the CDR3 DNA reads TGTGCCAGCAGCTTAAACCCAGGGGGTTTCTATGGCTACACCTTC. Full variable domain (outside the CDR3, taken from reference TRBV11-3 and TRBJ1-2): EAGVVQSPRYKIIEKKQPVAFWCNPISGHNTLYWYLQNLGQGPELLIRYENEEAVDDSQLPKDRFSAERLKGVDSTLKIQPAELGDSAVYLCASSLNPGGFYGYTFGSGTRLTVV.